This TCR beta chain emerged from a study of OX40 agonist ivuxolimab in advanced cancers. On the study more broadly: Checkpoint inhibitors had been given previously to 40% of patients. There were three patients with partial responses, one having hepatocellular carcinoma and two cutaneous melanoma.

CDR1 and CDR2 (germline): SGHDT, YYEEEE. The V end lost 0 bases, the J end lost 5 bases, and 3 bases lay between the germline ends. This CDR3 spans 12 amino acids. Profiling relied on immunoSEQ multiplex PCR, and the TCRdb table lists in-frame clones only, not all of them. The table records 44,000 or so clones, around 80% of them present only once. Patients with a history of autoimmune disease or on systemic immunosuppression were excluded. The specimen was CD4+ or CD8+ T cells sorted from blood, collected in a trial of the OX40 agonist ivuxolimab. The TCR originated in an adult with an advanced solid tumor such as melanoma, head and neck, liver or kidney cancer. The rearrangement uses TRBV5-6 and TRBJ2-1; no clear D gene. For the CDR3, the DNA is TGTGCCAGCAGCTTGGAAGACAATGAGCAGTTCTTC. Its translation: CASSLEDNEQFF.